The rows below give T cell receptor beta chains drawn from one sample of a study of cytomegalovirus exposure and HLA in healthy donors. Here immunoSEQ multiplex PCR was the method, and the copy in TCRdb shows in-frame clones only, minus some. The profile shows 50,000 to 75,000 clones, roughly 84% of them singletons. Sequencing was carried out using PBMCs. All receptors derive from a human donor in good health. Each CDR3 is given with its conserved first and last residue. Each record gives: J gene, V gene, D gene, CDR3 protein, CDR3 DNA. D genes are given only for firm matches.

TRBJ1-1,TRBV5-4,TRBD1,CASSPRDRGRGTEAFF,TGTGCCAGCAGCCCCAGGGACAGGGGGCGCGGGACTGAAGCTTTCTTT
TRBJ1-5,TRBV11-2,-,CASSLTGLYQPQHF,TGTGCCAGCAGCCTAACAGGGTTATATCAGCCCCAGCATTTT
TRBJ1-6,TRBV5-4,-,CASSLGSSYNSPLHF,TGTGCCAGCAGCTTGGGCAGCTCCTATAATTCACCCCTCCACTTT
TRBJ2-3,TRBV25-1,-,CASSEGVTATAQYF,TGTGCCAGCAGTGAAGGAGTGACAGCAACCGCGCAGTATTTT
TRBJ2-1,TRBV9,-,CASSVRRSGEQFF,TGTGCCAGCAGCGTGAGGCGTAGCGGAGAGCAGTTCTTC
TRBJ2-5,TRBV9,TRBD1,CASSVVGQGPQETQYF,TGTGCCAGCAGCGTAGTGGGACAGGGGCCCCAAGAGACCCAGTACTTC
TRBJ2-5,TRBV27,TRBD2,CASSQGWGSGRWETQYF,TGTGCCAGCAGCCAGGGGTGGGGTAGCGGGAGATGGGAGACCCAGTACTTC
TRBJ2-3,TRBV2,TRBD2,CASKRGGGNTDTQYF,TGTGCCAGCAAGCGCGGCGGGGGGAACACAGATACGCAGTATTTT
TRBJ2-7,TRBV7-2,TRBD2,CASSLVAGESYEQYF,TGTGCCAGCAGCTTAGTAGCGGGAGAGTCCTACGAGCAGTACTTC
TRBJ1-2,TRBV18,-,CASSPPTATDGYTF,TGTGCCAGCTCACCACCGACCGCTACAGATGGCTACACCTTC
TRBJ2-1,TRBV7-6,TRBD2,CASSIRDYGLNEQFF,TGTGCCAGCAGCATCCGGGACTACGGTCTCAATGAGCAGTTCTTC
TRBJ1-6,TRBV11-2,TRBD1,CASSSLRGNRGNSPLHF,TGTGCCAGCAGCTCCCTTAGAGGGAACAGGGGTAATTCACCCCTCCACTTT
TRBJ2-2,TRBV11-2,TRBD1,CATWAGQGLGAGELFF,TGTGCCACCTGGGCGGGACAGGGCCTCGGAGCCGGGGAGCTGTTTTTT
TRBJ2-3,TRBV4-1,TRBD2,CASSHGRTSGGSDTQYF,TGCGCCAGCAGCCATGGGAGAACTAGCGGGGGTTCAGATACGCAGTATTTT
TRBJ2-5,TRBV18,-,CASSPVQSEQYF,TGTGCCAGCTCACCTGTACAGAGTGAGCAGTACTTC
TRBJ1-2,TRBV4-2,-,CASSPRGGLDGYTF,TGTGCCAGCAGCCCCCGCGGGGGGTTAGATGGCTACACCTTC